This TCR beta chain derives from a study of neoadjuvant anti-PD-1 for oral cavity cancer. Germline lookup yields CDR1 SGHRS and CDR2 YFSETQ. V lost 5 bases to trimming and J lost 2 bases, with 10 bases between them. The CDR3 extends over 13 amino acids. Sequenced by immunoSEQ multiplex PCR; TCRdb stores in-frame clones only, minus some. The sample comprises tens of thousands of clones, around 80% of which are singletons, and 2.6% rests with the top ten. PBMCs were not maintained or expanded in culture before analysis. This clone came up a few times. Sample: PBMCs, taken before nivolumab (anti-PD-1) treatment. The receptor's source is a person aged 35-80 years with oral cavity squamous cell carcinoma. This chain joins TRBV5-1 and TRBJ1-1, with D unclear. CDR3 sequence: CASSTDPNTEAFF. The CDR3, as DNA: TGCGCCAGCAGTACGGACCCTAACACTGAAGCTTTCTTT.